This note documents a single T cell receptor beta chain sequence. Its cognate antigen is unknown. Time point defined: pre-sensitization, week 0. Treatment reported: therapeutic diphenylcyclopropenone sensitization with weekly scalp DPC. The germline CDR1 and CDR2 sequences are DFQATT and SNEGSKA (reference sequence). This CDR3 region has 14 residues. Trimming cost V 0 bases and J 2 bases, with 10 bases left between them. This sample was included in a study of human T cells and chemical hapten exposure. Study-level information: Doses of diphenylcyclopropenone went to the patients' scalps weekly throughout the approximately 22-week study. Study-level results: The study found expanded TCRs formed significantly more large CDR3 similarity clusters than controls.

MiXCR, run by TCRdb on the RACE reads, gives a single entry per CDR3 protein. The sample has approximately 320,000 distinct CDR3 sequences, around 5.5% seen once; the top ten hold under 9.5%. The source is a woman aged 18-29 years with alopecia areata. Some clones in this sample may be carry-over from other donors' samples. The material was whole blood, obtained in connection with sensitization to the hapten diphenylcyclopropenone (DPC). The chain couples TRBV20-1 to TRBJ1-1; TRBD1 is a possible D gene (5 bases). The chain's CDR3 is CSARDLGDNTEAFF. CDR3 bases: TGCAGTGCTAGAGATTTGGGGGATAACACTGAAGCTTTCTTT.